This T cell receptor beta chain was retrieved from a study of shared clonotypes between healthy human individuals. General observations from the study: Non-shared clonotypes had lower generation probabilities than those shared by all four donors.

Every subset's genomic DNA went evenly onto several immunoSEQ plates. Libraries were prepared by immunoSEQ multiplex PCR; TCRdb keeps only in-frame clonotypes and omits some of them. Among around 980,000 clones, approximately 80% were seen once, and the ten largest hold 0.61%. The length of the CDR3 is 13 residues. Germline-derived CDR1 and CDR2 are MNHNS and SASEGT. V shed 8 bases and J shed 3 bases, with 14 bases lying between them. Recent vaccinations or acute infections were absent in the healthy HIV-negative adult donors. Note on this clone: Its antigen is as yet unknown.

This clonotype was obtained from a man aged 18 to 29 in good health. Some clones in this sample may be carry-over from other donors' samples. Sequencing was done on a sample of memory CD4+ T cells from PBMCs. Subset given: CD45RA-negative fraction. J is TRBJ2-7 and V is TRBV6-1; no firm D call. The CDR3 reads CASPPRVRYEQYF. DNA of the CDR3: TGTGCCAGCCCCCCCCGTGTCCGCTACGAGCAGTACTTC.